Described below is a single T cell receptor beta chain sequence and its context. This clonotype was counted between two and nine times. Its target antigen remains unknown. There are no base qualities to consult, and no much larger clone falls within one base. At the junction V is shortened by 2 bases and J by 0 bases, with 14 bases in between. From the germline V gene, CDR1 is LGHNA and CDR2 is YNFKEQ. The CDR3 sequence holds 17 residues, the cysteine and phenylalanine included. The retained sequence is limited to the CDR3, 51 bases, with the frame set at the first base. The data were taken from a study of T cells in Graves' hyperthyroidism and ophthalmopathy (dated by TCRdb to the late 2010s). About the full investigation: Peripheral blood was collected at initial diagnosis, before any treatment. A discovery cohort of roughly 96 patients, 43 with Graves' ophthalmopathy and approximately 60 with stable Graves' hyperthyroidism, was used to find distinguishing TCR V-J signatures. Prospective prediction of ophthalmopathy was tested in an independent validation cohort of some 19 hyperthyroidism patients and some 17 patients who later progressed to ophthalmopathy. For training and testing, the 100 or so patients in the discovery cohort were randomly divided in a 7:3 ratio. In addition, the study compared T-cell repertoires in thyroid tissue and in blood from 6 or 7 Graves' hyperthyroidism patients. Following sampling, methimazole starting at 30 mg daily was given to hyperthyroidism patients, and high-dose intravenous methylprednisolone was given to ophthalmopathy patients. The paper describes TCR Vbeta CDR3 sequencing of 140 or so peripheral blood samples, made up of roughly 40 ophthalmopathy patients, some 80 hyperthyroidism patients and some 17 progressor patients.

TCR beta CDR3 regions were amplified from RNA transcripts. A first-round RT-PCR of the TCR CDR3 used the HTBI primer set with the Qiagen OneStep RT-PCR kit. The libraries were constructed in a second round of multiplex PCR and then size-selected and purified. Sequencing of the libraries was done on an Illumina HiSeq2000 using paired-end 100 bp reads. From the authors' description of their analysis: SOAPnuke was used to process the raw data, throwing out any read that contained adapters or uncalled bases, had a mean Phred below 15, or lacked an exact constant-primer or identifier match. COPE v1.2.5 was used to merge high-quality paired reads, and clonotypes were defined as unique nucleotide sequences. Clonotypes were aligned to IMGT TRBV, TRBD and TRBJ reference segments using MiTCR v1.1. The analysis included only V-J combinations with a frequency above 0.0001, which together covered about 99% of the repertoires. The TCS score was defined as the ratio of F50 (clonal expansion) to E x V (chaos), calculated using BLOSUM62-based TCRdist between CDR3 peptides within each V-J. Welch's t-statistics and random forest reduced several hundred V-J features to 13, which were used in a naive Bayes classifier (R e1071). The public sequencing data were trimmed at Q25 with fastp and processed into clonotypes with MiXCR by TCRdb, which kept only in-frame beta chains. Identical CDR3 protein sequences are pooled into one entry, listed with their most common genes and DNA. TCRdb assigned the V and J calls; the authors' analysis was not used. The table for this sample lists roughly 510,000 distinct CDR3 sequences; about 20% of them were counted only once. The ten largest clones represent 26% of the sample.

Graves' hyperthyroidism was defined as stable when no progression to ophthalmopathy occurred over 18 months of follow-up. Hyperthyroidism patients were newly diagnosed, had a disease duration of under 2 months, and were aged 18 to 65 years. Patients with uncontrolled infections, other autoimmune diseases, pregnancy or lactation were excluded. Diagnoses were established on the basis of clinical symptoms, serum thyroxine and TRAb, thyroid ultrasound, and orbital computed tomography. PBMCs were isolated from more than 8 ml of fresh peripheral blood by Ficoll-Paque density gradient centrifugation. Total RNA was extracted with Trizol reagent, and quality was checked on an Agilent 2100 Bioanalyzer. Study-wide findings and limitations: In validation, progression to ophthalmopathy was predicted by the model with approximately 67% sensitivity and roughly 72% specificity, a median of approximately 7.1 months before onset. Ophthalmopathy was separated from stable hyperthyroidism by a 13 V-J signature model, with about 86% sensitivity and about 81% specificity obtained in cross-validation and 80%/75% obtained in testing. No statistical method was used to fix the sample size in advance, and group allocation was not hidden from the investigators. Most expanded thyroid clonotypes (frequency above 0.001) were also found in blood, which suggests that blood repertoires may mirror thyroid immune responses.

This receptor was identified in a man younger than 35 with Graves' hyperthyroidism. The rearrangement joined TRBV4-2 to TRBJ1-3; the D gene is unclear. Sequenced: blood. The CDR3 region has the sequence CASSQLDRRPSGNTIYF. The nucleotide sequence is given as TGTGCCAGCAGCCAATTGGATCGACGACCCTCTGGAAACACCATATATTTT.